This TCR beta chain emerged from a study of blood T cell repertoires in COVID-19. Across the whole study: There were acute and convalescent COVID-19 samples, and they came from the United States, Italy and Spain. Sources were T cells, B-cell-depleted T cells, or PBMCs; the material itself was cDNA or gDNA.

Assay: immunoSEQ multiplex PCR; the TCRdb copy retains only in-frame clones and omits some. The sample lists tens of thousands of clones; about 91% were seen once. CDR3 length equals 17 residues. V lost 1 base, J lost 10 bases, and 13 bases stayed unmatched. Germline V gives CDR1 SGDLS, CDR2 YYNGEE. The rearrangement links TRBV9 to TRBJ1-6, with 8 bases that match TRBD1. The clonotype was recovered from a man in his 70s with active COVID-19. The sequenced material came from peripheral blood. The CDR3 sequence: CASSVTGQGPQRSPLHF. The CDR3 DNA sequence: TGTGCCAGCAGCGTAACCGGACAGGGCCCACAACGCTCACCCCTCCACTTT.